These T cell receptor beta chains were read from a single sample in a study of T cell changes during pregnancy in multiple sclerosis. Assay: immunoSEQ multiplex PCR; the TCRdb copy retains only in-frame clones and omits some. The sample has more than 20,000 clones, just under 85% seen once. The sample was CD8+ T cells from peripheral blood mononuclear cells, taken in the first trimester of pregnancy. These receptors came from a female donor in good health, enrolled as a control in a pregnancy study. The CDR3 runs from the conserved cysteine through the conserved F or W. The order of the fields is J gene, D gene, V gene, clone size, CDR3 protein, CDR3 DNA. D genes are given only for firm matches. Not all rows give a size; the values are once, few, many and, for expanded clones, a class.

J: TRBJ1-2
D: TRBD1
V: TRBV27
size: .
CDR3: CASSHPGQGGGYTF
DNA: TGTGCCAGCAGTCACCCCGGACAGGGTGGAGGCTACACCTTC

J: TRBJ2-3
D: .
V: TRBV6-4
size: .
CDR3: CASSDAPGGTDTQYF
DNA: TGTGCCAGCAGTGACGCTCCAGGGGGCACAGATACGCAGTATTTT

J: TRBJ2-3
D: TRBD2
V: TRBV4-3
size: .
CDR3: CASSQDWASGEDTQYF
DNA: TGCGCCAGCAGCCAAGATTGGGCTAGCGGGGAGGATACGCAGTATTTT

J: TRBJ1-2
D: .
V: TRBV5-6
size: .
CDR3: CASTKAGEDGYTF
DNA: TGTGCCAGCACAAAAGCCGGTGAGGATGGCTACACCTTC

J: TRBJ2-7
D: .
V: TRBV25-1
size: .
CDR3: CASSDSGASSYEQYF
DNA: TGTGCCAGCAGTGACTCAGGTGCGAGCTCCTACGAGCAGTACTTC

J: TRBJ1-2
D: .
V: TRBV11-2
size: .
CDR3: CASSPGGGGGYTF
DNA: TGTGCCAGCAGCCCGGGGGGAGGCGGAGGCTACACCTTC

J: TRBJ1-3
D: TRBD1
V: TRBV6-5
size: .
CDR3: CASSLGTGTGNTIYF
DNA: TGTGCCAGCAGCCTGGGGACAGGGACTGGAAACACCATATATTTT

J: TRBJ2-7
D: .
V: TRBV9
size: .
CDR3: CASSPGGAGYEQYF
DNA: TGTGCCAGCAGCCCTGGGGGGGCTGGGTACGAGCAGTACTTC

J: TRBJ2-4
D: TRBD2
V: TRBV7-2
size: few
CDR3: CASSYPPAGGRNGGQYF
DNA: TGTGCCAGCAGCTACCCTCCGGCGGGGGGACGAAACGGGGGTCAGTACTTC

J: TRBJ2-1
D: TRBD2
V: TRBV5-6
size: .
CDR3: CASKQAGVGEQFF
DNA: TGTGCCAGCAAGCAGGCGGGAGTGGGTGAGCAGTTCTTC